This T cell receptor (beta chain) was profiled in a study of T cells after yellow fever vaccination. Germline CDR1 SGHTA, CDR2 FQGNSA. Germline trimming cut 5 bases from V and 7 bases from J; bases unmatched to any gene: 9. This CDR3 spans 16 amino acids. Using its own MiXCR run on the 5' RACE reads, TCRdb lists one record per CDR3 protein. The sample includes 300,000 to 400,000 distinct CDR3 sequences, roughly an eighth of them seen just once. This clonotype appeared a single time. This chain links TRBV7-2 with TRBJ2-1; TRBD2 matches at 12 bases. Sequenced material: CD4+ T cells sorted from PBMCs, taken 15 days after the yellow fever booster vaccination. The receptor comes from a man younger than 35 who received the YFV17D yellow fever vaccine. The CDR3 loop reads CASSDLLAGGWNEQFF. The CDR3, as DNA: TGTGCCAGCAGCGATTTACTAGCGGGGGGTTGGAATGAGCAGTTCTTC.